Listed here are 24 T cell receptor beta chains from one sample, sequenced in a study of cytomegalovirus exposure and HLA in healthy donors. Sequencing was performed with immunoSEQ multiplex PCR; in TCRdb, only in-frame clones are kept and a portion is missing. The data contain tens of thousands of clones, just under 85% of them singletons. Sequencing input: PBMCs. All receptors come from a man aged 25 to 40 in good health and CMV-seronegative.

The V gene is TRBV5-4, the J gene TRBJ2-5; 7 bases line up with TRBD1. The CDR3 loop spans 15 amino acids. CDR1 SGHNT and CDR2 YYREEE come from the germline V gene (reference sequence). The ends lost 4 bases at V and 2 bases at J; junction bases unmatched: 8. CDR3 nucleotide sequence: TGTGCCAGCAGCGGAACAGGGGACCTACAAGAGACCCAGTACTTC. Its translation: CASSGTGDLQETQYF.

Of note for this clone: One junction end does not reproduce the germline sequence, and a read error may be involved. The chain joins TRBV9 to TRBJ2-7; a possible D gene is TRBD2 (6 bases). CDR3 length: 15 amino acids. Germline CDR1 reads SGDLS; CDR2 reads YYNGEE. The CDR3 sequence: CASNVGDSASYEQYF. CDR3 DNA: TGTGCCAGCAACGTAGGGGACTCCGCCTCCTACGAGCAGTACTTC.

The chain uses TRBV19 and TRBJ1-1, with D tentatively TRBD1 (5 bases). Germline V gives CDR1 LNHDA, CDR2 SQIVND (reference sequence). V dropped 3 bases and J dropped 10 bases, with 12 bases sitting between them. The CDR3 totals 12 residues. The CDR3 DNA follows: TGTGCCAGTAGTATTAAAGTCGGGGGAGCTTTCTTT. Protein product: CASSIKVGGAFF.

The chain links TRBV15 to TRBJ1-5, with TRBD1 identical over 9 bases. V lost 1 base, J lost 7 bases, and 14 bases stayed unmatched. Germline CDR1 reads LNHNV; CDR2 reads YYDKDF (reference sequence). This CDR3 contains 18 residues. CDR3 sequence: CATSRGAGATGGSQPQHF. The CDR3 DNA follows: TGTGCCACCAGCAGAGGCGCGGGGGCTACAGGGGGCAGCCAGCCCCAGCATTTT.

V and J are TRBV7-9 and TRBJ2-1; TRBD2 aligns across 10 bases. Germline CDR1 SEHNR, CDR2 FQNEAQ (reference sequence). V lost 5 bases and J lost 5; bases outside the gene matches: 6. The CDR3 is made up of 15 amino acids. In nucleotides, the CDR3 is TGTGCCAGCAGCATACGACTAGCGGGCAACAATGAGCAGTTCTTC. It translates to CASSIRLAGNNEQFF.

This chain joins TRBV5-1 and TRBJ1-2; 7 bases agree with TRBD1. The CDR3 contains 14 residues. The germline gives CDR1 SGHRS, CDR2 YFSETQ. After removal of 5 bases from V and 14 bases from J, the junction contained 18 bases not matched to a gene. The CDR3 loop is CASRMTGIARGSTF. CDR3 in DNA: TGCGCCAGCAGAATGACAGGGATAGCCCGGGGCTCTACCTTC.

The genes are TRBV30 and TRBJ1-2, with TRBD1 matching 8 bases. CDR3 size: 14 residues. V was pared by 1 base and J by 7 bases, with 8 bases of the junction left unmatched. The germline V gene encodes CDR1 GTSNPN and CDR2 SVGIG (reference sequence). CDR3 nucleotides: TGTGCCTGGAGTGATGGACAGGGCCGGGGTGGCTACACCTTC. Its translation: CAWSDGQGRGGYTF. Looking up the rest from reference TRBV30 and TRBJ1-2 gives the full variable domain: SQTIHQWPATLVQPVGSPLSLECTVEGTSNPNLYWYRQAAGRGLQLLFYSVGIGQISSEVPQNLSASRPQDRQFILSSKKLLLSDSGFYLCAWSDGQGRGGYTFGSGTRLTVV.

The chain couples TRBV4-3 to TRBJ2-1; D remains unclear. The CDR3 has 13 amino acids. The V end lost 1 base, the J end lost 7 bases, and 8 bases lay between the germline ends. Germline V gives CDR1 LGHNA, CDR2 YSLEER. This chain's CDR3 is CASSQVSPNEQFF. Here the CDR3 DNA reads TGCGCCAGCAGCCAAGTTTCCCCTAATGAGCAGTTCTTC.

CDR3 coding DNA: TGTGCCAGCACCCTAATGGAGGGATATTACTACAATGAGCAGTTCTTC. Translating gives CASTLMEGYYYNEQFF. The V call is TRBV7-2, the J call TRBJ2-1; tentative D call: TRBD2 (6 bases). The length of the CDR3 is 16 residues. Deletions cut 7 bases from V and 3 bases from J, with 19 bases between. Germline V gene data show CDR1 as SGHTA and CDR2 as FQGNSA.

The chain couples TRBV28 to TRBJ1-6; D is perhaps TRBD1 (5 bases). This CDR3 is 15 amino acids long. Germline CDR1 reads MDHEN; CDR2 reads SYDVKM. The germline V and J ends were trimmed by 11 bases and 0 bases, with 14 bases remaining between them. CDR3 coding DNA: TGTGCCTCTGGCCGGGGGAGCTCCTATAATTCACCCCTCCACTTT. Protein: CASGRGSSYNSPLHF.

The chain uses TRBV28 and TRBJ1-5, with no clear D. Per the germline V gene, CDR1 is MDHEN and CDR2 is SYDVKM. CDR3 length equals 14 residues. Trimming pared 5 bases from V and 0 bases from J, leaving 8 bases between. CDR3 sequence (DNA): TGTGCCAGCAGTAACGGGAATAGCAATCAGCCCCAGCATTTT. This gives the protein CASSNGNSNQPQHF.

The rearrangement joins TRBV27 to TRBJ2-2; 12 bases map to TRBD2. CDR1 MNHEY and CDR2 SMNVEV come from the germline V gene (reference sequence). This CDR3 has 15 amino acids. Trimming at V came to 5 bases and at J to 4 bases, leaving 2 bases not matched to a gene. The CDR3 DNA sequence: TGTGCCAGCAGTACGGGACTAGCGGGCACCGGGGAGCTGTTTTTT. Its protein product is CASSTGLAGTGELFF.

The rearrangement joins TRBV7-2 to TRBJ2-5, with a tentative D call TRBD1 (5 bases). Deletions cut 3 bases from V and 5 bases from J, with 10 bases between. The CDR3 sequence is 13 residues long. Germline values: CDR1 SGHTA, CDR2 FQGNSA. The CDR3 spells CASSFGAEETQYF. In DNA form, the CDR3 reads TGTGCCAGCAGCTTTGGGGCCGAGGAGACCCAGTACTTC.

This chain links TRBV10-3 with TRBJ2-7; the D gene is possibly TRBD2 (5 bases). The CDR3 runs 13 residues. V lost 2 bases to trimming and J lost 11 bases, with 16 bases between them. The germline V gene encodes CDR1 ENHRY and CDR2 SYGVKD. The CDR3 sequence is CAISEHRSSLEYV. In DNA, the CDR3 is TGTGCCATCAGTGAGCACCGATCTAGCTTGGAGTACGTC.

The V call is TRBV18, the J call TRBJ2-5, with TRBD1 matching over 7 bases. This CDR3 spans 13 amino acids. The germline V gene encodes CDR1 KGHSH and CDR2 LQKENI. V shed 6 bases and J 4 bases; nucleotides not matched to a gene: 5. DNA for the CDR3: TGTGCCAGCTCCCCGACAGGGTTAGAGACCCAGTACTTC. Translation gives CASSPTGLETQYF.

J is TRBJ2-7 and V is TRBV14, with 8 bases that match TRBD1. Trimming took 4 bases from V and 7 from J; bases not matched to a gene: 18. The CDR3 loop spans 17 amino acids. Germline V CDR1 and CDR2: SGHDN, FVKESK. Here the CDR3 reads CASSPGQESTALSEQYF. The CDR3 bases are TGTGCCAGCAGCCCGGGACAGGAATCGACCGCCTTGAGTGAGCAGTACTTC.

The count of this clone is one. This chain connects TRBV27 to TRBJ1-1, with D tentatively TRBD1 (5 bases). Germline CDR1 reads MNHEY; CDR2 reads SMNVEV (reference sequence). This CDR3 has 15 residues. The ends were cut back, 4 bases at V and 6 bases at J, with 18 bases in the middle. CDR3 DNA: TGTGCCAGCAGTTCTCCAGCAAGGGGCAGGGCTGAAGCTTTCTTT. As protein: CASSSPARGRAEAFF.

The chain links TRBV6-4 to TRBJ2-1; D is ambiguous. This CDR3 region has 14 residues. The ends were cut back, 0 bases at V and 6 bases at J, with 9 bases in the middle. Germline lookup yields CDR1 MRHNA and CDR2 SNTAGT. The CDR3 nucleotides are TGTGCCAGCAGTGACTCATGGCCCCCCAATGAGCAGTTCTTC. It yields the protein CASSDSWPPNEQFF.

The J gene is TRBJ2-2, the V gene TRBV4-3, with 7 nucleotides matching TRBD2. The ends lost 3 bases at V and 7 bases at J; junction bases unmatched: 8. The CDR3 loop spans 15 amino acids. The germline V gene has CDR1 LGHNA and CDR2 YSLEER. The CDR3: CASSHHGGLRGELFF. The DNA of the CDR3 is TGCGCCAGCAGCCACCATGGGGGACTACGCGGGGAGCTGTTTTTT.

This clone is a singleton in its sample. V is TRBV7-8 and J is TRBJ2-5, with D perhaps matching TRBD2 (6 bases). V lost 2 bases and J 4 bases, leaving 11 bases between the germline ends. Per the germline V gene, CDR1 is SGHVS and CDR2 is FQNEAQ. The CDR3 sequence is 14 residues long. The CDR3 DNA reads as TGTGCCAGCAGCTTAACTAGCTTCCCAGAGACCCAGTACTTC. It is translated as CASSLTSFPETQYF.

The J gene is TRBJ2-1, the V gene TRBV27, with D perhaps TRBD2 (5 bases). This CDR3 comprises 14 residues. Germline V gene lookup returns CDR1 MNHEY and CDR2 SMNVEV (reference sequence). V shed 7 bases and J shed 5 bases, with 15 bases lying between them. The CDR3 bases are TGTGCCAGCAATAGAATCGGGGTCGACAATGAGCAGTTCTTC. Its translation: CASNRIGVDNEQFF.

The rearrangement uses TRBV9 and TRBJ1-2; TRBD1 agrees at 7 bases. CDR1 is SGDLS, CDR2 YYNGEE, per germline. This CDR3 has 14 amino acids. Trimming removed 4 bases from V and 8 bases from J; junction bases left unmatched: 11. CDR3 in DNA: TGTGCCAGCAGCCCCCCCGAGACAGGGTTCGGCTACACCTTC. This gives the protein CASSPPETGFGYTF.

The J gene is TRBJ2-3, the V gene TRBV4-3; unclear D gene. The CDR3 runs 16 residues. Per germline, CDR1 LGHNA and CDR2 YSLEER. Trimming shortened V by 1 base and J by 0 bases, and 11 bases separated the two germline ends. CDR3 coding DNA: TGCGCCAGCAGCCAAGGGTACCCGAGTAGCACAGATACGCAGTATTTT. Translation gives CASSQGYPSSTDTQYF.

The J gene is TRBJ2-5, the V gene TRBV9, with 11 positions matching TRBD1. The J segment lost 1 base and the V segment lost 2 bases, leaving 7 bases of the junction unmatched. CDR1 and CDR2 (germline): SGDLS, YYNGEE. The CDR3 consists of 17 residues. CDR3 sequence reads: CASSVFGTGGIQETQYF. The CDR3 region has the DNA TGTGCCAGCAGCGTCTTCGGGACAGGGGGGATCCAAGAGACCCAGTACTTC.